One sample yielded the 19 T cell receptor beta chains listed below, sequenced in a study of patients and donors after allogeneic stem cell transplantation. MiXCR was run by TCRdb on the RT-PCR reads, yielding one entry per CDR3 protein. The sample contains 200,000 to 250,000 distinct CDR3 sequences, roughly 14% of which appear only once. Material for sequencing was blood, either unsorted or a sorted T cell fraction (not recorded which). These receptors all stem from a human donor who was either an allogeneic HSCT recipient or a stem cell or donor lymphocyte infusion donor (not recorded which). It is not recorded whose cells these are; they may come from a transplant donor.

This clonotype was detected ten times or more. The gene calls are TRBV4-2 and TRBJ1-2, with 8 bases identical to TRBD1. J gave up 4 bases and V 4 bases, and 5 bases lay outside the gene matches. This CDR3 is built from 14 residues. The germline CDR1 and CDR2 sequences are LGHNA and YNFKEQ. In DNA, the CDR3 is TGTGCCAGCAGCCCGTCGGACAGGGCCTATGGCTACACCTTC. It encodes CASSPSDRAYGYTF.

In its sample, this clonotype was seen a few times. The CDR3 DNA follows: TGTGCCAGCAGCTTAGAAGCTAGCGGGGCAAGTCAGACCCAGTACTTC. It encodes CASSLEASGASQTQYF. V and J are TRBV7-2 and TRBJ2-5, with 9 bases identical to TRBD2. Germline assignment: CDR1 SGHTA and CDR2 FQGNSA. The CDR3 covers 16 residues. V trimming: 1 base; J trimming: 6 bases; junction bases outside the gene matches: 9.

This clonotype was detected a few times. V usage is TRBV7-9 and J usage is TRBJ2-4; D tentatively reads TRBD1 or TRBD2 (6 bases each). Trimming took off 0 bases at V and 5 bases at J, with 8 bases between the two ends. CDR1 and CDR2 from the germline V gene are SEHNR and FQNEAQ (reference sequence). This CDR3 spans 14 amino acids. CDR3 sequence (DNA): TGTGCCAGCAGCTTAGCAGGGGGGCAAAACATTCAGTACTTC. It encodes CASSLAGGQNIQYF.

This clonotype has only a few counts. The chain links TRBV19 to TRBJ2-2; 12 bases line up with TRBD2. The J segment lost 5 bases and the V segment lost 4 bases, leaving 8 bases of the junction unmatched. The CDR3 totals 17 residues. The germline V gene encodes CDR1 LNHDA and CDR2 SQIVND (reference sequence). The CDR3 nucleotides are TGTGCCAGTAGTACCCGAGGACTAGCGGGATGGACCGGGGAGCTGTTTTTT. Amino acid sequence: CASSTRGLAGWTGELFF.

DNA for the CDR3: TGTGCCAGCAGTTACTCTCAGGGGAACGGCAATCAGCCCCAGCATTTT. Translated: CASSYSQGNGNQPQHF. The rearrangement joins TRBV6-2 or TRBV6-3 to TRBJ1-5; maybe TRBD1 (6 bases). Trimming pared 0 bases from V and 2 bases from J, leaving 11 bases between. Germline CDR1 is MNHEY and CDR2 is SVGEGT. The CDR3 has 16 residues.

This clonotype has more than one count but fewer than ten. CDR3 coding DNA: TGTGCCAGCAGTTTTGTGGCAGGGACTAATGAGCAGTTCTTC. It encodes CASSFVAGTNEQFF. The chain has TRBV6-5 and TRBJ2-1, with a tentative D call TRBD2 (6 bases). CDR3 length: 14 residues. V lost 4 bases to trimming and J lost 7 bases, with 14 bases between them. CDR1 and CDR2 (germline): MNHEY, SVGAGI.

In this sample, this clonotype turned up many times. This chain links TRBV21-1 with TRBJ2-3; the listed D gene, TRBD1, was not tested against the DNA. TRBV21-1 is marked as a pseudogene. The CDR3 covers 18 residues. The CDR3: CASSGGAGGPTSTDTQYF. CDR3 coding DNA: TGTGCCAGCAGCGGAGGGGCAGGGGGCCCTACCAGCACAGATACGCAGTATTTT.

CDR3 residues: CSARKSGEKLFF. The CDR3 bases are TGCAGTGCTAGAAAGTCCGGTGAAAAACTGTTTTTT. The genes are TRBV20-1 and TRBJ1-4; no clear D. The germline V gene encodes CDR1 DFQATT and CDR2 SNEGSKA (reference sequence). The length of the CDR3 is 12 residues. V was trimmed by 2 bases and J by 7 bases, leaving 8 bases between them.

As to this clonotype: The junction departs from germline at one end; a sequencing error may be responsible. This chain connects TRBV2 to TRBJ2-2; D possibly corresponds to TRBD2 (6 bases). CDR1 is SNHLY and CDR2 is FYNNEI in the germline V gene. The CDR3 has 14 residues. CDR3 bases: TGTGCCAGCAAAGGGACTGCCAACACCGGGGAGCTGGTTTTT. This sequence encodes CASKGTANTGELVF.

V usage is TRBV4-1 and J usage is TRBJ2-2, with TRBD1 as a possible D gene (5 bases). V was trimmed by 5 bases and J by 6 bases, leaving 16 bases between them. The V gene's germline CDR1 is MGHRA and CDR2 YSYEKL. The length of the CDR3 is 15 residues. CDR3 in amino acids: CASSFQGQSPGELFF. For the CDR3, the DNA is TGCGCCAGCAGCTTCCAGGGTCAGTCGCCCGGGGAGCTGTTTTTT.

A word on this clonotype: One end of the junction fails to match germline, which may point to a read error. CDR3 amino acids: CASTGRGAGELFF. In nucleotides, the CDR3 is TGTGCCAGCACCGGGAGGGGAGCCGGTGAGCTGTTTTTT. This rearrangement joins TRBV7-2 to TRBJ2-2, with 8 bases that match TRBD2. This CDR3 spans 13 amino acids. The germline V gene encodes CDR1 SGHTA and CDR2 FQGNSA. Full variable domain (missing parts from reference TRBV7-2 and TRBJ2-2): GAGVSQSPSNKVTEKGKDVELRCDPISGHTALYWYRQSLGQGLEFLIYFQGNSAPDKSGLPSDRFSAERTGGSVSTLTIQRTQQEDSAVYLCASTGRGAGELFFGEGSRLTVL.

The chain recombines TRBV19 with TRBJ2-1; 8 bases map to TRBD2. CDR1 LNHDA and CDR2 SQIVND come from the germline V gene (reference sequence). CDR3 length equals 13 residues. J was trimmed by 13 bases and V by 0 bases; bases with no gene match: 5. Here the CDR3 reads CASSIDRAGEQFF. In nucleotides, the CDR3 is TGTGCCAGTAGTATAGATCGAGCGGGGGAACAGTTCTTC.

The chain recombines TRBV20-1 with TRBJ1-1; D ambiguous. V lost 7 bases to trimming and J lost 1 base, with 10 bases between them. This CDR3 has 12 amino acids. From germline, CDR1 is DFQATT and CDR2 SNEGSKA (reference sequence). Here the CDR3 DNA reads TGCAGTGGGCTCCCGGGGAACACTGAAGCTTTCTTT. This sequence encodes CSGLPGNTEAFF.

The genes are TRBV20-1 and TRBJ2-3, with TRBD2 as a possible D gene (7 bases). Germline V CDR1 and CDR2: DFQATT, SNEGSKA (reference sequence). CDR3 length: 15 residues. The V end was cut by 6 bases, the J end by 4 bases, with 20 bases between. CDR3 in DNA: TGCAGTGCAACGAATTGGGGGGCGGGGGCAGATACGCAGTATTTT. It specifies CSATNWGAGADTQYF.

This clonotype was detected only a few times. V gene TRBV7-9 combines with J gene TRBJ2-1; 10 bases fit TRBD2. Germline V lookup: CDR1 SEHNR, CDR2 FQNEAQ (reference sequence). V dropped 7 bases and J dropped 1; count of bases not matched to a gene: 4. This CDR3 has 15 residues. The CDR3 DNA reads TGTGCCAGCACCGTACTAGCGGGGTCCTACAATGAGCAGTTCTTC. Translated, it gives CASTVLAGSYNEQFF. Filled out from reference TRBV7-9 and TRBJ2-1, the complete variable domain reads DTGVSQNPRHKITKRGQNVTFRCDPISEHNRLYWYRQTLGQGPEFLTYFQNEAQLEKSRLLSDRFSAERPKGSFSTLEIQRTEQGDSAMYLCASTVLAGSYNEQFFGPGTRLTVL.

The chain couples TRBV6-1 to TRBJ2-5; 8 bases line up with TRBD1. CDR1 is MNHNS and CDR2 is SASEGT in the germline V gene. V shed 6 bases, J shed 2 bases, and the junction held 2 bases outside the gene matches. This CDR3 region has 13 residues. The CDR3 sequence is CASSGDRQETQYF. CDR3 sequence (DNA): TGTGCCAGCAGCGGGGACAGGCAAGAGACCCAGTACTTC.

This clonotype was seen a few times. V is TRBV11-3 and J is TRBJ2-3, with a possible D match to TRBD1 (5 bases). The V gene's germline CDR1 is SGHNT and CDR2 YENEEA. Trimming took off 3 bases at V and 2 bases at J, with 18 bases between the two ends. This CDR3 has 17 amino acids. The CDR3 region has the DNA TGTGCCAGCAGCTTGCCCACCCTTGGGGCAGACACAGATACGCAGTATTTT. It is translated as CASSLPTLGADTDTQYF.

The chain uses TRBV7-9 and TRBJ1-3, with 7 bases aligning to TRBD1. Germline values: CDR1 SEHNR, CDR2 FQNEAQ (reference sequence). The CDR3 length is 15 residues. V lost 5 bases and J lost 2; bases outside the gene matches: 6. CDR3 sequence (DNA): TGTGCCAGCAGCACCTCGACAGGGCCTGGAAACACCATATATTTT. Translation: CASSTSTGPGNTIYF.

J is TRBJ2-7 and V is TRBV7-8; TRBD1 aligns across 8 bases. The germline V gene encodes CDR1 SGHVS and CDR2 FQNEAQ. This CDR3 region has 16 residues. Losses at the gene ends were 3 bases for V and 1 base for J; bases not matched to a gene: 8. CDR3 sequence reads: CASSLGDRGNSYEQYF. CDR3 in DNA: TGTGCCAGCAGCTTGGGTGACAGGGGAAATTCCTACGAGCAGTACTTC.